Below, 9 T cell receptor beta chains from the same sample are listed, as sequenced in a study of cytomegalovirus exposure and HLA in healthy donors. PCR used 60 Vbeta primers and 13 Jbeta primers. TCRdb keeps only in-frame clones here, not all; method: immunoSEQ multiplex PCR. Among about 130,000 clones, 75% to 85% were seen once, and the ten largest hold 1.9%. The material sequenced was PBMCs. All receptors derive from a man in his fifties in good health and CMV-seronegative.

The chain links TRBV4-3 to TRBJ2-1; TRBD2 matches at 8 bases. Germline V gene data show CDR1 as LGHNA and CDR2 as YSLEER. V lost 4 bases to trimming and J lost 5 bases; unmatched junction nucleotides: 13. This CDR3 spans 17 amino acids. CDR3 sequence reads: CASSPDGSPGLDNEQFF. The DNA of the CDR3 is TGCGCCAGCAGCCCAGATGGCTCTCCGGGACTAGACAATGAGCAGTTCTTC.

The rearrangement links TRBV5-1 to TRBJ1-6; no definite D call. Germline V gene lookup returns CDR1 SGHRS and CDR2 YFSETQ. The CDR3 extends over 16 amino acids. The V end was cut by 0 bases, the J end by 7 bases, with 14 bases between. CDR3 sequence reads: CASSLEARVENSPLHF. Here the CDR3 DNA reads TGCGCCAGCAGCTTGGAGGCCCGGGTCGAGAATTCACCCCTCCACTTT.

The chain couples TRBV4-2 to TRBJ1-2; TRBD1 matches 9 bases. V lost 4 bases and J lost 3; bases outside the gene matches: 6. Germline V gives CDR1 LGHNA, CDR2 YNFKEQ. The CDR3 has 15 residues. This CDR3 is CASSRGTGSDYGYTF. In DNA, the CDR3 is TGTGCCAGCAGCCGGGGGACAGGGAGCGACTATGGCTACACCTTC.

This sequence joins TRBV1 and TRBJ2-1; the D call in the table, TRBD2, was not verified against the DNA. TRBV1 constitutes a pseudogene. The CDR3 is 14 amino acids. Written as DNA, the CDR3 is TGCACCAGCAGCCAAGCGGGGGGCGTCAATGAGCAGTTCTTC. Translating it yields CTSSQAGGVNEQFF.

The chain links TRBV7-2 to TRBJ2-1; 10 positions match TRBD2. Germline V gene sequence: CDR1 SGHTA, CDR2 FQGNSA. V trimming: 1 base; J trimming: 6 bases; junction bases outside the gene matches: 6. The CDR3 totals 16 residues. CDR3 residues: CASSLGALAGLNEQFF. In nucleotides, the CDR3 is TGTGCCAGCAGCTTAGGAGCACTAGCGGGGCTCAATGAGCAGTTCTTC.

V is TRBV4-1 and J is TRBJ2-1, with D hard to call. The CDR3 contains 16 residues. Trimming removed 1 base from V and 0 bases from J, with 10 bases in between. The germline gives CDR1 MGHRA, CDR2 YSYEKL. CDR3 sequence reads: CASSQGRRSSYNEQFF. DNA for the CDR3: TGCGCCAGCAGCCAAGGGAGACGGAGCTCCTACAATGAGCAGTTCTTC.

This chain uses TRBV7-2 with TRBJ1-1, with no clear D. This CDR3 is 11 amino acids long. Germline CDR1 SGHTA, CDR2 FQGNSA. V dropped 8 bases and J dropped 8 bases, with 12 bases sitting between them. The CDR3 DNA sequence: TGTGCCAGCGTAAGGAACGGGGAAGCTTTCTTT. This translates into CASVRNGEAFF.

This sequence joins TRBV15 and TRBJ2-5; D is possibly TRBD2 (6 bases). This CDR3 comprises 16 residues. The germline CDR1 and CDR2 sequences are LNHNV and YYDKDF (reference sequence). The germline V and J ends were trimmed by 1 base and 5 bases, with 17 bases remaining between them. The CDR3 protein is CATSRATGGLGETQYF. The CDR3 DNA sequence: TGTGCCACCAGCAGAGCTACTGGGGGACTCGGGGAGACCCAGTACTTC.

This clone was seen once. The chain combines TRBV11-3 with TRBJ2-2; 8 bases map to TRBD1. This CDR3 region has 18 residues. Unmatched junction bases numbered 12, after V lost 5 bases and J lost 1 base. Germline-derived CDR1 and CDR2 are SGHNT and YENEEA. DNA for the CDR3: TGTGCCAGCAGCAACGACCCCGCCGGGACAGGGAACACCGGGGAGCTGTTTTTT. Translating gives CASSNDPAGTGNTGELFF.